A selection of T cell receptor beta chains follows, all from one sample in a study of cytotoxic CD8 clonotypes in ibrutinib-treated CLL. The table came from immunoSEQ multiplex PCR; TCRdb's copy has only in-frame clones and leaves some out. The sample contains approximately 84,000 clones, about four fifths of which appear only once. Specimen: PBMCs, collected after 12 months of ibrutinib treatment. The receptors derive from a human donor with chronic lymphocytic leukemia. Each CDR3 is given without its conserved first and last residue. The D gene is left open where the match is weak.

CDR3: ASSLAGWGSSSGNTIY; J: TRBJ1-3; V: TRBV7-2; D: -
CDR3: ASSLLSAGGREQY; J: TRBJ2-7; V: TRBV7-8; D: TRBD2
CDR3: ASSIAGARVAPQH; J: TRBJ1-5; V: TRBV19; D: -
CDR3: ASSLANFRGGYT; J: TRBJ1-2; V: TRBV7-2; D: -
CDR3: ASSPPAGRGTQETQY; J: TRBJ2-5; V: TRBV5-1; D: -
CDR3: AWRSGTGFEKLF; J: TRBJ1-4; V: TRBV30; D: TRBD1
CDR3: ASSIRLGQGASGANVLT; J: TRBJ2-6; V: TRBV19; D: TRBD1
CDR3: AISESRGAHEKLF; J: TRBJ1-4; V: TRBV10-3; D: -
CDR3: AIMSRQGPAGEQY; J: -; V: TRBV10-3; D: -
CDR3: ASSSRAEQY; J: TRBJ2-7; V: TRBV28; D: -
CDR3: ATGGGYPYEQY; J: TRBJ2-7; V: TRBV7-9; D: TRBD2
CDR3: AWSRLQGAQH; J: TRBJ1-5; V: TRBV30; D: TRBD1
CDR3: ASSSNSYEQY; J: TRBJ2-7; V: TRBV7-9; D: -
CDR3: ASSEVDSNQPQH; J: TRBJ1-5; V: TRBV2; D: -
CDR3: ASSSSGRAHGQF; J: TRBJ2-1; V: TRBV6-5; D: TRBD2
CDR3: ATSRGGQGADYGYT; J: TRBJ1-2; V: TRBV15; D: TRBD1
CDR3: ASGGVQSTEAF; J: TRBJ1-1; V: TRBV5-1; D: -
CDR3: ASSPRPEQETQY; J: TRBJ2-5; V: TRBV28; D: -
CDR3: ASSSGPRPQH; J: TRBJ1-5; V: TRBV7-2; D: -
CDR3: ASSPATGGAYEQY; J: TRBJ2-7; V: TRBV18; D: -
CDR3: ASTRTSRSGEQY; J: TRBJ2-7; V: TRBV7-3; D: -
CDR3: ASSLSGAKNIQY; J: TRBJ2-4; V: TRBV28; D: -
CDR3: ASSIQGAGDTQY; J: TRBJ2-3; V: TRBV19; D: -
CDR3: ASSRTRGNQPQH; J: TRBJ1-5; V: TRBV6-5; D: -
CDR3: ASRALQGVGYEQY; J: TRBJ2-7; V: TRBV7-8; D: TRBD1
CDR3: ASSQDPQNTGELF; J: TRBJ2-2; V: TRBV4-2; D: -
CDR3: ASSFGSPTQY; J: TRBJ2-5; V: TRBV28; D: -
CDR3: ASSPPNRGRRNTEAF; J: TRBJ1-1; V: TRBV14; D: TRBD1
CDR3: AARRGITGELF; J: TRBJ2-2; V: TRBV6-5; D: -
CDR3: ASSLEGGRSL; J: TRBJ2-1; V: TRBV5-8; D: -
CDR3: ASSPGTLYYEQY; J: TRBJ2-7; V: TRBV28; D: -
CDR3: ASSIDRETQY; J: TRBJ2-5; V: TRBV19; D: -
CDR3: AWSVGQADTQY; J: TRBJ2-3; V: TRBV30; D: -
CDR3: ASSIGGQPQH; J: TRBJ1-5; V: TRBV19; D: -
CDR3: ASSEGRGTEAF; J: TRBJ1-1; V: TRBV6-4; D: -
CDR3: ASSTLDRGHGYT; J: TRBJ1-2; V: TRBV19; D: TRBD1
CDR3: ATSRPGTANIQY; J: TRBJ2-4; V: TRBV15; D: TRBD1
CDR3: AWSGPSTGNYGYT; J: TRBJ1-2; V: TRBV30; D: TRBD1
CDR3: ASSRDNNQPQH; J: TRBJ1-5; V: TRBV28; D: -
CDR3: ASSLGGADEKLF; J: TRBJ1-4; V: TRBV5-1; D: -
CDR3: ASSVGLAGGYEQY; J: TRBJ2-7; V: TRBV9; D: TRBD2
CDR3: ASRRPNTNTQY; J: TRBJ2-3; V: TRBV19; D: -
CDR3: ASRDPQAKNIQY; J: TRBJ2-4; V: TRBV5-5; D: -
CDR3: ASGLEGNGQPQH; J: TRBJ1-5; V: TRBV12-5; D: -
CDR3: ASSLPRRDEQY; J: TRBJ2-7; V: TRBV7-3; D: -
CDR3: ASSVELGALLTTDTQY; J: TRBJ2-3; V: TRBV9; D: -
CDR3: ASSLRTEAKNIQY; J: TRBJ2-4; V: TRBV7-8; D: -
CDR3: ASSQGVAGDTDTQY; J: TRBJ2-3; V: TRBV14; D: TRBD2